This TCR beta chain was recovered during a study of T cell responses to AZD1222 COVID-19 vaccine. Some clones are missing from TCRdb's copy, which holds only in-frame ones; the method was immunoSEQ multiplex PCR. Of some 120,000 clones listed, roughly 88% are singletons. From germline, CDR1 is MRHNA and CDR2 SNTAGT. V dropped 0 bases and J dropped 10; count of bases not matched to a gene: 7. The CDR3 extends over 16 amino acids. Whole-study findings and limits: Donors were largely white British and mainly female; clonal diversity was possibly underestimated. Seropositive status at baseline applied to only a handful of AZD1222 recipients. Sampled repertoires all dated from after the peak T cell response.

A remark on this clone: What it binds is not known.

V is TRBV6-4 and J is TRBJ1-6, with 9 bases matching TRBD1. The clonotype originates from an adult in good health. Sequences were derived from peripheral blood, sampled on day 0 of AZD1222 vaccination. CDR3 amino acids: CASSDSTGGPYSPLHF. CDR3 nucleotides: TGTGCCAGCAGTGACTCGACAGGGGGACCCTACTCACCCCTCCACTTT.